This is a list of T cell receptor beta chains from one sample in a study of human T cells and chemical hapten exposure. TCRdb passed the RACE reads through MiXCR, listing each CDR3 protein once. In the table there are roughly 38,000 distinct CDR3 sequences, around a tenth of which are singletons. Here the sequenced sample was whole blood, taken in connection with sensitization to the hapten diphenylcyclopropenone (DPC). The receptors come from a man aged 50-60 years with alopecia areata. Some clones in this sample may be carry-over from other donors' samples. Both conserved end residues are part of each CDR3. Each record gives: J gene, D gene, clone size, V gene, CDR3 protein, CDR3 DNA. D genes are given only for firm matches. Clone sizes are given selectively: once, few, many, or a class where the clone is expanded.

>TRBJ2-5|-|-|TRBV6-2/TRBV6-3
CASSYSTVLGDTYQETQYF
TGTGCCAGCAGTTACTCCACGGTCTTGGGGGATACGTACCAAGAGACCCAGTACTTC
>TRBJ2-1|-|-|TRBV20-1
CSASKSGPYNEQFF
TGCAGTGCTAGTAAAAGCGGTCCTTACAATGAGCAGTTCTTC
>TRBJ1-4|-|many|TRBV5-1
CASTPQGAGEKLFF
TGCGCCAGCACCCCGCAAGGGGCTGGAGAAAAACTGTTTTTT
>TRBJ2-6|-|-|TRBV4-1
CASSQEWGAGANVLTF
TGCGCCAGCAGCCAAGAGTGGGGAGCTGGGGCCAACGTCCTGACTTTC
>TRBJ2-1|-|few|TRBV5-1
CASSLAGGGSYNEQFF
TGCGCCAGCAGCTTGGCCGGGGGAGGTTCCTACAATGAGCAGTTCTTC
>TRBJ1-3|-|-|TRBV5-4
CASSQGTAGNTIYF
TGTGCCAGCAGCCAGGGGACTGCTGGAAACACCATATATTTT
>TRBJ1-2|TRBD1|few|TRBV5-5
CASSFVPGQGARDTF
TGTGCCAGCAGCTTCGTTCCGGGACAGGGGGCTCGCGACACCTTC
>TRBJ2-1|TRBD2|many|TRBV5-1
CASSLETSGSDEQFF
TGCGCCAGCAGCTTAGAGACTAGCGGGAGTGATGAGCAGTTCTTC
>TRBJ1-2|-|few|TRBV29-1
CSGDMRGYGYTF
TGCAGCGGGGACATGAGGGGCTATGGCTACACCTTC
>TRBJ2-1|TRBD2|-|TRBV7-2
CASSPWTSGREQFF
TGTGCCAGCAGCCCCTGGACTAGCGGTCGTGAGCAGTTCTTC
>TRBJ2-5|-|few|TRBV29-1
CSVGGPGETQYF
TGCAGCGTTGGAGGGCCAGGGGAGACCCAGTACTTC
>TRBJ2-2|-|-|TRBV11-2
CASSPQNTGELFF
TGTGCCAGCAGCCCGCAAAACACCGGGGAGCTGTTTTTT
>TRBJ2-7|-|-|TRBV11-3
CASSLGQTYEQYF
TGTGCCAGCAGCTTAGGCCAGACCTACGAGCAGTACTTC
>TRBJ2-1|-|few|TRBV11-3
CASSLSGTAWNEQFF
TGTGCCAGCAGTTTGTCCGGGACGGCCTGGAATGAGCAGTTCTTC
>TRBJ2-3|TRBD2|many|TRBV4-1
CASSQAPSTSGSNTQYF
TGCGCCAGCAGCCAAGCCCCCTCTACTAGCGGGAGTAATACGCAGTATTTT
>TRBJ2-1|TRBD1|many|TRBV7-3
CASSLTGSGYNEQFF
TGTGCCAGCAGCTTGACAGGGTCTGGCTACAATGAGCAGTTCTTC
>TRBJ2-3|TRBD2|few|TRBV5-1
CASSLFLAGGITDTQYF
TGCGCCAGCAGCTTATTCCTAGCGGGAGGTATCACAGATACGCAGTATTTT
>TRBJ2-5|-|many|TRBV12-2
CASRPSSGGPQETQYF
TGTGCAAGTCGGCCCTCTAGCGGGGGACCTCAAGAGACCCAGTACTTC
>TRBJ2-1|-|many|TRBV5-5
CASSLSESSYNEQFF
TGTGCCAGCAGCTTATCCGAGAGCTCCTACAATGAGCAGTTCTTC
>TRBJ2-2|TRBD2|few|TRBV28
CVIAGINTGELFF
TGTGTCATAGCGGGTATCAACACCGGGGAGCTGTTTTTT
>TRBJ2-7|-|-|TRBV4-1
CASSLPGSRGEQYF
TGCGCCAGCAGCCTCCCCGGGTCCCGCGGCGAGCAGTACTTC
>TRBJ1-4|-|few|TRBV28
CASNLAGEKLFF
TGTGCCAGCAATCTCGCGGGAGAAAAACTGTTTTTT
>TRBJ2-3|TRBD1|many|TRBV29-1
CSVGDRGSRTQYF
TGCAGCGTTGGAGACAGGGGGAGTAGAACGCAGTATTTT
>TRBJ2-1|TRBD2|few|TRBV6-5
CASSSEREGVWNEQFF
TGTGCCAGCAGTTCAGAGCGGGAGGGGGTATGGAATGAGCAGTTCTTC
>TRBJ2-4|-|-|TRBV28
CASSPQLAKNIQYF
TGTGCCAGCAGCCCTCAATTAGCCAAAAACATTCAGTACTTC
>TRBJ2-7|-|many|TRBV11-2
CASSAWGEQYF
TGTGCCAGCAGCGCCTGGGGTGAGCAGTACTTC
>TRBJ2-3|TRBD1|-|TRBV6-5
CASSFVRGRDTQYF
TGTGCCAGCAGTTTCGTCAGGGGGCGTGATACGCAGTATTTT
>TRBJ2-1|TRBD2|-|TRBV3-1
CASSQGLAGQGQFF
TGTGCCAGCAGCCAAGGACTAGCGGGACAGGGGCAGTTCTTC
>TRBJ2-1|TRBD2|many|TRBV3-1
CASSRTSGSDEQFF
TGTGCCAGCAGCCGGACTAGCGGGAGCGATGAGCAGTTCTTC
>TRBJ2-1|-|-|TRBV4-3
CASSQVGYNEQFF
TGCGCCAGCAGCCAAGTAGGCTACAATGAGCAGTTCTTC
>TRBJ2-3|-|many|TRBV7-6
CASSSGVSRTDTQYF
TGTGCCAGCAGCTCCGGGGTGTCCCGTACAGATACGCAGTATTTT
>TRBJ2-1|-|few|TRBV28
CASGLINEQFF
TGTGCCAGCGGTTTGATCAATGAGCAGTTCTTC
>TRBJ2-2|-|few|TRBV6-1
CASNPQANTGELFF
TGTGCCAGCAATCCCCAAGCGAACACCGGGGAGCTGTTTTTT
>TRBJ2-5|-|-|TRBV27
CASSQTRQETQYF
TGTGCCAGCAGCCAGACTAGGCAAGAGACCCAGTACTTC
>TRBJ2-7|-|many|TRBV20-1
CSAMAGHEQYF
TGCAGTGCTATGGCAGGCCACGAGCAGTACTTC
>TRBJ2-1|-|few|TRBV7-9
CASSLHGVPPGEQFF
TGTGCCAGCAGCTTGCACGGGGTGCCACCTGGGGAGCAGTTCTTC
>TRBJ2-1|-|many|TRBV12-3/TRBV12-4
CASRPGAADTYNEQFF
TGTGCCAGCAGGCCTGGGGCGGCGGACACCTACAATGAGCAGTTCTTC
>TRBJ2-7|TRBD1|many|TRBV27
CASIRQGTFVQYF
TGTGCCAGCATTCGACAGGGGACTTTTGTACAGTACTTC
>TRBJ2-7|TRBD2|many|TRBV29-1
CSVSFGSGNDEQYF
TGCAGCGTCTCATTTGGGAGCGGGAACGACGAGCAGTACTTC
>TRBJ2-6|-|-|TRBV29-1
CSVGLGQGTSGANVLTF
TGCAGCGTTGGTCTTGGGCAGGGGACATCTGGGGCCAACGTCCTGACTTTC
>TRBJ1-5|-|once|TRBV28
CASRYRGNQPQHF
TGTGCCAGCAGGTACAGGGGCAATCAGCCCCAGCATTTT
>TRBJ2-1|-|few|TRBV11-2
CASSLASWPGGNEQFF
TGTGCCAGCAGCTTAGCCTCCTGGCCAGGAGGCAATGAGCAGTTCTTC
>TRBJ2-3|-|many|TRBV20-1
CSAQIASVSTDTQYF
TGCAGTGCTCAAATAGCTAGCGTTAGCACAGATACGCAGTATTTT
>TRBJ2-7|-|many|TRBV4-3
CASSQTGLSNEQYF
TGCGCCAGCAGCCAGACAGGTTTGAGCAACGAGCAGTACTTC
>TRBJ2-7|-|-|TRBV7-9
CASSSGQYYEQYF
TGTGCCAGCAGCTCCGGACAGTACTACGAGCAGTACTTC
>TRBJ2-5|-|many|TRBV3-1
CAAGDLQETQYF
TGTGCCGCCGGCGACTTACAAGAGACCCAGTACTTC
>TRBJ1-2|-|few|TRBV5-5
CASSLALDSYGYTF
TGTGCCAGCAGCTTGGCCCTGGACAGCTATGGCTACACCTTC
>TRBJ2-5|-|few|TRBV7-9
CASSSALGETQYF
TGTGCCAGCAGCTCCGCACTGGGGGAGACCCAGTACTTC
>TRBJ2-2|-|many|TRBV20-1
CSARDPSHHITGELFF
TGCAGTGCTAGAGACCCTTCACACCATATTACCGGGGAGCTGTTTTTT